This T cell receptor beta chain was obtained from a study of regulatory T cells in long-lasting Graves disease. This clonotype was counted between two and nine times. V gave up 0 bases and J gave up 0 bases, with 11 bases separating them. The V gene's germline CDR1 is DFQATT and CDR2 SNEGSKA (reference sequence). This CDR3 region has 15 residues. Time point in this sample: newly diagnosed GD, antithyroid drugs for less than 3 months. Extracted PBMC RNA gave rise to the TCR library. Through Arm-PCR of CDR3 regions and iRepertoire HTBI primers, TCR beta libraries were built. TCRdb recomputed calls from the multiplex PCR reads with MiXCR, one row per CDR3 protein. The data show 350,000 to 550,000 distinct CDR3 sequences, 15% seen once. This sample was shared with a second study, whose subject was T cells in Graves' hyperthyroidism and ophthalmopathy.

This receptor was obtained from a woman aged 25-40 years with Graves disease. The J gene is TRBJ1-1, the V gene TRBV20-1; D might be TRBD1 (6 bases). This sample comprised peripheral blood mononuclear cells (PBMCs), obtained at new diagnosis, from a patient treated with antithyroid drugs. In DNA, the CDR3 is TGCAGTGCTAGAGAGCAAACAGGGATGAACACTGAAGCTTTCTTT. This gives the protein CSAREQTGMNTEAFF.